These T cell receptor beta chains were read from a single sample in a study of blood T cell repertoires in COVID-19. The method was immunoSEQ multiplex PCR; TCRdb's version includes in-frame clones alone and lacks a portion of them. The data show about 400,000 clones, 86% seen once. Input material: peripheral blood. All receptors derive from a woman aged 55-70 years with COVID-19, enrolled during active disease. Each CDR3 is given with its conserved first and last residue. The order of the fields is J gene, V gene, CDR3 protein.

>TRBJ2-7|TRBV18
CASSPRREATYEQYF
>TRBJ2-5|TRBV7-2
CASSPRTETQYF
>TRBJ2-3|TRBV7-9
CASSRSGTGTTDTQYF
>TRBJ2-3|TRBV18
CASSPTSGARNTQYF
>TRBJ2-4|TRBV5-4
CASSPAGGKNIQYF
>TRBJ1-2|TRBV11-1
CASSFPAGWGYTF
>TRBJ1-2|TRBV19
CASSIGQDGYTF
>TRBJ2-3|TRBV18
CASLPGTSGTDTQYF
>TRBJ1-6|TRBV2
CASSVSGSRSPLHF
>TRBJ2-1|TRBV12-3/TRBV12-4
CASSLNEQFF
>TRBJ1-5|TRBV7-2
CASSADRGGQPQHF
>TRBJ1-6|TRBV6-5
CASSYSNSYNSPLHF
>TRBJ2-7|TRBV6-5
CASSPPDRAEQYF
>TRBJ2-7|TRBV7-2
CASSLNRGYEQYF
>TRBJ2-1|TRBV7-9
CASSLSSFYNEQFF
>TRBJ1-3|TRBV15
CATSRDQGGTIYF
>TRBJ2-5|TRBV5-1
CASMGTGGETQYF
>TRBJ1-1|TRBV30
CAWSGQGAEAFF
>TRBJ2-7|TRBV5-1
CASSLGQGWIDEQYF
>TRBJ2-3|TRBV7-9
CASRPTSGGIRDTQYF
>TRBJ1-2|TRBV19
CASKALTGVNYGYTF
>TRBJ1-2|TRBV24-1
CATSDSDSPYGYTF
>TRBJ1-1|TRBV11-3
CASSPQGSSAEAFF
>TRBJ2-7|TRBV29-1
CSVEAGGSYEQYF
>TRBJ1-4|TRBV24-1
CATSDGVSEKLFF
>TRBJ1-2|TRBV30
CAWSVSQGAGTF
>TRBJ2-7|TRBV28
CASISSSLYEQYF
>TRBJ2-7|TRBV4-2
CASSQAGLVKEQYF
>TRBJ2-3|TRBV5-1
CASRLLAGTDTQYF
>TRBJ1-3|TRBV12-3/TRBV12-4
CASSLWRNTIYF
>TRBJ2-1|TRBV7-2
CASSTGQGAVNEQFF
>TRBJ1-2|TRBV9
CASRSSGGNYGYTF
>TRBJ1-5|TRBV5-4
CASTSGVGQPQHF
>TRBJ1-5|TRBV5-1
CASSYPYPQGELQPQHF
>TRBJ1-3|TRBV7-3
CASSSPTAGNTIYF
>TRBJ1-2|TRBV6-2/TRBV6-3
CASSYNRVGGYTF
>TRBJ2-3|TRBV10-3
CAISGLAGNTDTQYF
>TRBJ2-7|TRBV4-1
CASSPLDSSYEQYF
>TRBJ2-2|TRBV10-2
CASTTSGGARELFF
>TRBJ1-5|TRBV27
CASSPDREGNQPQHF
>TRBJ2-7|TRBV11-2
CASSLHAGGEQYF
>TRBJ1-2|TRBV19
CASSMGGTRGYTF
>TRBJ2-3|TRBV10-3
CAVDTSTDTQYF
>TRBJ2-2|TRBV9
CASSPRTGGFGTGELFF
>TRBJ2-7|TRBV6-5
CASRTGTGTYEQYF
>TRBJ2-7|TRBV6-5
CASSYYASGFTYEQYF
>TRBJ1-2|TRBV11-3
CASSQGALGYGYTF
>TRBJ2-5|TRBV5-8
CASSLDLAKETQYF
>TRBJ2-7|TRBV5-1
CASSFSSGGPGTYEQYF
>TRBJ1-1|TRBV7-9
CASSPGPGQGSNTEAFF
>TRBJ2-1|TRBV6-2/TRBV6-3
CASSSRVPGRDNEQFF
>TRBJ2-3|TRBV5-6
CASSLPGTSGVKDTQYF
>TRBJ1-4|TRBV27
CASRKRQGSTNEKLFF